Presented here are 3 T cell receptor beta chains from one specimen sequenced in a study of cytomegalovirus exposure and HLA in healthy donors. The primer mix had 60 Vbeta and 13 Jbeta primers. TCRdb's table, derived via immunoSEQ multiplex PCR, lists solely in-frame clones and lacks some. The repertoire has 120,000 or so clones, 60% to 80% of them found once; the top ten carry under 5%. Material: PBMCs. These receptors all stem from a man younger than 45 in good health and CMV-seronegative.

The chain is built from TRBV5-1 and TRBJ2-4; the match to TRBD2 covers 12 bases. The J segment lost 9 bases and the V segment lost 0 bases, leaving 10 bases of the junction unmatched. The germline gives CDR1 SGHRS, CDR2 YFSETQ. The CDR3 is 17 residues long. DNA of the CDR3: TGCGCCAGCAGCTTGGTTCTAGCGGGGGGGCCTGGCGGCATTCAGTACTTC. It codes for CASSLVLAGGPGGIQYF.

This sequence joins TRBV7-8 and TRBJ1-5, with TRBD1 matching over 12 bases. Germline V gene sequence: CDR1 SGHVS, CDR2 FQNEAQ. The CDR3 sequence is 17 residues long. Trimming took 5 bases from V and 5 from J; bases not matched to a gene: 10. The CDR3 coding sequence is TGTGCCAGCAGCCTATCGTCGGGACAGGGGGCCCATCAGCCCCAGCATTTT. Translating gives CASSLSSGQGAHQPQHF. Supplemented by reference TRBV7-8 and TRBJ1-5, the full variable domain reads GAGVSQSPRYKVAKRGQDVALRCDPISGHVSLFWYQQALGQGPEFLTYFQNEAQLDKSGLPSDRFFAERPEGSVSTLKIQRTQQEDSAVYLCASSLSSGQGAHQPQHFGDGTRLSIL.

The chain joins TRBV4-3 to TRBJ2-1; 10 bases fit TRBD1. This CDR3 has 16 amino acids. Germline loops: CDR1 LGHNA, CDR2 YSLEER. The junction had 11 bases not matched to a gene; V was cut back by 0 bases and J by 12 bases. The CDR3 is CASSQDERQGAFSQFF. CDR3 coding DNA: TGCGCCAGCAGCCAAGATGAGCGACAGGGGGCCTTCTCGCAGTTCTTC.